One and the same sample provided the 14 T cell receptor beta chains below, sequenced in a study of shared clonotypes between healthy human individuals. The method was immunoSEQ multiplex PCR; TCRdb's version includes in-frame clones alone and lacks a portion of them. Found here are around 980,000 clones, 75% to 85% of them singletons; the top ten hold more than 0.55%. Sequences were obtained from memory CD4+ T cells from PBMCs. Subset specified: CD45RA-negative fraction. Receptors originate from a man aged 18 to 30 in good health. Some clones in this sample may be carry-over from other donors' samples.

The chain recombines TRBV2 with TRBJ2-2, with D possibly being TRBD1 or TRBD2 (5 bases each). Trimming pared 7 bases from V and 1 base from J, leaving 10 bases between. CDR1 is SNHLY, CDR2 FYNNEI, per germline. This CDR3 region has 14 residues. CDR3 loop: CASKGSRNTGELFF. As DNA, the CDR3 is TGTGCCAGCAAGGGGAGTCGGAACACCGGGGAGCTGTTTTTT.

CDR3 coding DNA: TGTGCCAGCAGCTTAGTGTCGGAGGGAGATACGCAGTATTTT. Its translation is CASSLVSEGDTQYF. The chain carries TRBV7-9 and TRBJ2-3, with D perhaps TRBD2 (6 bases). From germline, CDR1 is SEHNR and CDR2 FQNEAQ (reference sequence). The CDR3 totals 14 residues. The germline V and J ends were trimmed by 1 base and 5 bases, with 10 bases remaining between them.

The chain's CDR3 is CASGRLAQYNEQFF. CDR3 sequence (DNA): TGTGCCAGCGGCCGACTAGCGCAATACAATGAGCAGTTCTTC. The chain couples TRBV6-6 to TRBJ2-1, with 8 bases fitting TRBD2. From germline, CDR1 is MNHNY and CDR2 SVGAGI (reference sequence). V lost 8 bases to trimming and J lost 4 bases; unmatched junction nucleotides: 7. CDR3 length: 14 residues.

The chain links TRBV28 to TRBJ1-2; the match to TRBD1 covers 8 bases. The CDR3 totals 14 residues. Germline V CDR1 and CDR2: MDHEN, SYDVKM. V shed 4 bases, J shed 7 bases, and the junction held 8 bases outside the gene matches. The CDR3 region has the DNA TGTGCCAGCAGTTCAGTGACAGGGGTTAGTGGCTACACCTTC. Translation: CASSSVTGVSGYTF.

The chain combines TRBV27 with TRBJ2-1; TRBD2 matches at 11 bases. V was pared by 6 bases and J by 0 bases, with 13 bases of the junction left unmatched. Germline CDR1 MNHEY, CDR2 SMNVEV (reference sequence). This CDR3 is 19 amino acids long. The CDR3 DNA reads as TGTGCCAGCAGCCCCGACACTGCGGGACTAGCGGCCTCCTACAATGAGCAGTTCTTC. Translated, it gives CASSPDTAGLAASYNEQFF.

The gene calls are TRBV4-2 and TRBJ1-5; D remains ambiguous. The CDR3 has 15 residues. V was shortened by 3 bases and J by 2 bases, with 11 bases between the two germline ends. Germline assignment: CDR1 LGHNA and CDR2 YNFKEQ. As DNA, the CDR3 is TGTGCCAGCAGCCACGGGATATCGGGCAATCAGCCCCAGCATTTT. This sequence encodes CASSHGISGNQPQHF.

The chain combines TRBV7-2 with TRBJ2-7; 9 nucleotides agree with TRBD1. The germline gives CDR1 SGHTA, CDR2 FQGNSA. Trimming cost V 0 bases and J 3 bases; bases outside gene matches: 0. This CDR3 has 14 amino acids. CDR3 sequence (DNA): TGTGCCAGCAGCTTAGCGGGACAGGGCTACGAGCAGTACTTC. Its protein product is CASSLAGQGYEQYF.

The chain links TRBV4-1 to TRBJ1-2; no clear D gene. This CDR3 has 15 residues. Trimming removed 0 bases at V and 8 bases at J, with 16 bases between. CDR1 is MGHRA, CDR2 YSYEKL, per germline. Here the CDR3 reads CASSQEASLRKGYTF. CDR3 DNA sequence: TGCGCCAGCAGCCAAGAAGCTAGCCTAAGGAAGGGCTACACCTTC.

The CDR3 loop reads CASSQGTYFYNEQFF. DNA of the CDR3: TGCGCCAGCAGCCAAGGGACATACTTCTACAATGAGCAGTTCTTC. This chain links TRBV5-1 with TRBJ2-1, with a weak D call TRBD1 (6 bases). The CDR3 extends over 15 amino acids. Germline V gene data show CDR1 as SGHRS and CDR2 as YFSETQ. V dropped 4 bases and J dropped 3 bases, with 14 bases sitting between them.

In nucleotides, the CDR3 is TGTGCCACCCGAACCCAGGGTTCTAACTATGGCTACACCTTC. Protein product: CATRTQGSNYGYTF. The chain recombines TRBV21-1 with TRBJ1-2; the tabulated D call, TRBD1, remains unverified against the DNA. TRBV21-1 is a pseudogene. The CDR3 consists of 14 residues.

This clone was seen a few times. This chain links TRBV6-5 with TRBJ2-1; 9 bases fit TRBD1. Germline CDR1 MNHEY, CDR2 SVGAGI. The CDR3 length is 15 residues. With V trimmed by 6 bases and J by 4 bases, 7 bases remained unmatched. In nucleotides, the CDR3 is TGTGCCAGCAGCCCCCCTGGACAGGGGTACAATGAGCAGTTCTTC. Translated, it gives CASSPPGQGYNEQFF.

This clone was picked up one time. The sample has other DNA sequences that encode this CDR3 too. This rearrangement joins TRBV5-1 to TRBJ2-5; D tentatively reads TRBD1 or TRBD2 (5 bases each). Germline assignment: CDR1 SGHRS and CDR2 YFSETQ. V was pared by 0 bases and J by 2 bases, with 8 bases between. This CDR3 has 14 residues. The CDR3, as DNA: TGCGCCAGCAGCTTGGGTGGGGGACAAGAGACCCAGTACTTC. Amino acids: CASSLGGGQETQYF.

Comments on this clone: Other DNA variants within this sample encode the same CDR3. The V call is TRBV5-1, the J call TRBJ2-5, with 8 bases that match TRBD2. The germline gives CDR1 SGHRS, CDR2 YFSETQ. The V gene end was trimmed by 4 bases and the J gene end by 2 bases; junction bases not matched to a gene: 4. This CDR3 comprises 14 residues. CDR3 DNA: TGCGCCAGCAGCCCGGGGGGGCAACAAGAGACCCAGTACTTC. This codes for CASSPGGQQETQYF.

There are many counts of this clone. The chain is built from TRBV10-3 and TRBJ1-1, with D possibly TRBD1 on 5 matching bases. V shed 8 bases and J shed 1 base, with 11 bases lying between them. Germline V CDR1 and CDR2: ENHRY, SYGVKD. The CDR3 is made up of 13 amino acids. CDR3 DNA sequence: TGTGCCATCGCGGGACGGCAGAACACTGAAGCTTTCTTT. It specifies CAIAGRQNTEAFF.